One sample yielded the 30 T cell receptor beta chains listed below, sequenced in a study of CD8 T cells in Susac syndrome. cDNA came from roughly 0.47 to 1 ug RNA primed by random hexamers. TCRdb reprocessed the immunoSEQ multiplex PCR reads via MiXCR and lists one record per CDR3 protein. This sample has under 90,000 distinct CDR3 sequences, with approximately 95% found just once. Sample: CD8+ T cells from PBMCs. The source is a human donor with Susac syndrome.

CDR3 in DNA: TGTGCCAGCAGCACCCAGACTAGCGAGTACGAGCAGTACTTC. As protein: CASSTQTSEYEQYF. V and J are TRBV9 and TRBJ2-7; 8 bases align to TRBD2. This CDR3 comprises 14 residues. Trimming cost V 4 bases and J 4 bases; bases outside gene matches: 7. Germline V gene data show CDR1 as SGDLS and CDR2 as YYNGEE.

This rearrangement joins TRBV14 to TRBJ2-3; D not resolved. The CDR3 consists of 15 residues. Germline V CDR1 and CDR2: SGHDN, FVKESK. V lost 4 bases and J 4 bases, leaving 15 bases between the germline ends. The CDR3 loop is CASSRKGFSADTQYF. The CDR3 region has the DNA TGTGCCAGCAGCCGGAAGGGCTTTTCGGCAGATACGCAGTATTTT.

The chain has TRBV7-6 and TRBJ2-1; 8 nucleotides line up with TRBD2. Per germline, CDR1 SGHVS and CDR2 FNYEAQ. With V trimmed by 5 bases and J by 8 bases, 14 bases remained unmatched. This CDR3 has 16 amino acids. CDR3 amino acids: CASSPRSVAGTDEQFF. The CDR3 nucleotides read TGTGCCAGCAGCCCACGTTCGGTAGCGGGAACAGATGAGCAGTTCTTC.

CDR3 in amino acids: CASSLGLANTGELFF. CDR3 coding DNA: TGTGCCAGCAGTTTGGGACTAGCGAACACCGGGGAGCTGTTTTTT. The gene calls are TRBV28 and TRBJ2-2; 8 nucleotides line up with TRBD2. The V segment lost 3 bases and the J segment 0 bases; nucleotides outside the gene matches: 0. The CDR3 length is 15 residues. Germline V gene sequence: CDR1 MDHEN, CDR2 SYDVKM. Based on the CDR3 plus reference TRBV28 and TRBJ2-2, the full variable domain is DVKVTQSSRYLVKRTGEKVFLECVQDMDHENMFWYRQDPGLGLRLIYFSYDVKMKEKGDIPEGYSVSREKKERFSLILESASTNQTSMYLCASSLGLANTGELFFGEGSRLTVL.

The J gene is TRBJ1-2, the V gene TRBV15, with 7 bases matching TRBD1. CDR3 length: 16 amino acids. Germline loops: CDR1 LNHNV, CDR2 YYDKDF (reference sequence). The V and J ends lost 0 bases and 8 bases, in that order; junction bases with no gene match: 12. The CDR3 DNA reads TGTGCCACCAGCAGAGATTTGGGACAGCCTCTGGGAGGCTACACCTTC. Its protein product is CATSRDLGQPLGGYTF.

The J gene is TRBJ2-6, the V gene TRBV13, with D unresolved. Trimming left V 5 bases short and J 2 bases short, with 7 bases between. CDR1 and CDR2 (germline): PRHDT, FYEKMQ (reference sequence). The CDR3 contains 14 residues. In DNA, the CDR3 is TGTGCCAGCAGCGGTACAACTGGGGCCAACGTCCTGACTTTC. Amino acid sequence: CASSGTTGANVLTF.

The rearrangement joins TRBV7-8 to TRBJ2-7; TRBD2 agrees at 9 bases. The germline gives CDR1 SGHVS, CDR2 FQNEAQ. This CDR3 contains 14 residues. J gave up 3 bases and V 3 bases, and 3 bases lay outside the gene matches. CDR3 region: CASSLVAGVYEQYF. As DNA, the CDR3 is TGTGCCAGCAGCTTGGTAGCGGGAGTCTACGAGCAGTACTTC.

The chain recombines TRBV27 with TRBJ2-3; D is unresolved. Trimming pared 1 base from V and 4 bases from J, leaving 6 bases between. Germline values: CDR1 MNHEY, CDR2 SMNVEV (reference sequence). The CDR3 has 13 residues. For the CDR3, the DNA is TGTGCCAGCAGTTTATGGGCCTCAGATACGCAGTATTTT. It codes for CASSLWASDTQYF.

The sample holds one count of this clonotype. This sequence joins TRBV7-9 and TRBJ2-2, with D unresolved. The CDR3 is made up of 14 amino acids. Germline assignment: CDR1 SEHNR and CDR2 FQNEAQ (reference sequence). The V end was cut by 2 bases, the J end by 3 bases, with 7 bases between. For the CDR3, the DNA is TGTGCCAGCAGCTTAATCAGCTACACCGGGGAGCTGTTTTTT. Protein sequence: CASSLISYTGELFF.

The V gene is TRBV9, the J gene TRBJ2-7; D uncertain. Germline CDR1 and CDR2: SGDLS and YYNGEE. The length of the CDR3 is 14 residues. The ends were cut back, 4 bases at V and 6 bases at J, with 17 bases in the middle. The CDR3 is CASSPRLLGAEQYF. The CDR3 nucleotides are TGTGCCAGCAGCCCACGCCTTCTGGGCGCCGAGCAGTACTTC. The full variable domain, rest sourced from reference TRBV9 and TRBJ2-7, is DSGVTQTPKHLITATGQRVTLRCSPRSGDLSVYWYQQSLDQGLQFLIQYYNGEERAKGNILERFSAQQFPDLHSELNLSSLELGDSALYFCASSPRLLGAEQYFGPGTRLTVT.

The sample holds one count of this clonotype. The rearrangement joins TRBV4-2 to TRBJ1-2; no firm D call. CDR3 size: 14 residues. The V gene's germline CDR1 is LGHNA and CDR2 YNFKEQ. V dropped 0 bases and J dropped 7 bases, with 12 bases sitting between them. The CDR3 region is CASSQDFSPFGYTF. The DNA for the CDR3 is TGTGCCAGCAGCCAAGATTTCAGCCCGTTTGGCTACACCTTC.

The chain recombines TRBV25-1 with TRBJ1-1; D is possibly TRBD1 (5 bases). Germline V CDR1 and CDR2: MGHDK, SYGVNS. The CDR3 is made up of 13 amino acids. V lost 4 bases to trimming and J lost 1 base, with 7 bases between them. The CDR3 nucleotides are TGTGCCAGCAGTGGGGGGGGGAACACTGAAGCTTTCTTT. Protein product: CASSGGGNTEAFF. The full variable domain, rest sourced from reference TRBV25-1 and TRBJ1-1, is EADIYQTPRYLVIGTGKKITLECSQTMGHDKMYWYQQDPGMELHLIHYSYGVNSTEKGDLSSESTVSRIRTEHFPLTLESARPSHTSQYLCASSGGGNTEAFFGQGTRLTVV.

The chain couples TRBV5-1 to TRBJ2-7, with 9 bases lining up with TRBD2. Germline V lookup: CDR1 SGHRS, CDR2 YFSETQ. The V gene end was trimmed by 0 bases and the J gene end by 5 bases; junction bases not matched to a gene: 9. The CDR3 is 16 residues long. This CDR3 reads CASSLGWGGRADEQYF. The CDR3 DNA is TGCGCCAGCAGCTTGGGATGGGGCGGGAGGGCCGACGAGCAGTACTTC.

CDR3 nucleotides: TGCGCCAGCAGCTTGTATGGGGGAACTTACGAGCAGTACTTC. Its protein product is CASSLYGGTYEQYF. This chain connects TRBV5-1 to TRBJ2-7; either TRBD1 or TRBD2 may fit D (5 bases each). This CDR3 comprises 14 residues. Germline loops: CDR1 SGHRS, CDR2 YFSETQ. Trimming left V 1 base short and J 4 bases short, with 12 bases between.

The chain joins TRBV20-1 to TRBJ2-2; a possible D gene is TRBD1 (5 bases). The germline CDR1 and CDR2 sequences are DFQATT and SNEGSKA (reference sequence). The ends were cut back, 1 base at V and 10 bases at J, with 13 bases in the middle. The CDR3 extends over 13 amino acids. CDR3 nucleotide sequence: TGCAGTGCTAGAGGGGGCCTACCCGAGGAGCTGTTTTTT. This sequence encodes CSARGGLPEELFF.

The genes are TRBV11-1 and TRBJ2-3, with D unclear. The V gene lost 5 bases and the J gene lost 2 bases, with 11 bases spanning the gap. Germline CDR1 SGHAT, CDR2 FQDESV (reference sequence). The CDR3 has 14 amino acids. The CDR3 region is CASSLDTITDTQYF. The CDR3 coding sequence is TGTGCCAGCAGCCTCGACACGATCACAGATACGCAGTATTTT.

The chain carries TRBV18 and TRBJ1-2; D uncertain. The CDR3 totals 11 residues. Germline V gene data show CDR1 as KGHSH and CDR2 as LQKENI. V dropped 2 bases and J dropped 7 bases, with 5 bases sitting between them. CDR3 sequence reads: CASSPSVGYTF. The CDR3, as DNA: TGTGCCAGCTCACCATCGGTTGGCTACACCTTC. The variable domain in full, completed from reference TRBV18 and TRBJ1-2, reads NAGVMQNPRHLVRRRGQEARLRCSPMKGHSHVYWYRQLPEEGLKFMVYLQKENIIDESGMPKERFSAEFPKEGPSILRIQQVVRGDSAAYFCASSPSVGYTFGSGTRLTVV.

The rearrangement joins TRBV7-9 to TRBJ2-7, with 7 bases fitting TRBD2. The CDR3 contains 14 residues. V shed 5 bases, J shed 3 bases, and the junction held 7 bases outside the gene matches. The germline V gene has CDR1 SEHNR and CDR2 FQNEAQ (reference sequence). This chain's CDR3 is CASSPPASGYEQYF. The CDR3 bases are TGTGCCAGCAGCCCGCCGGCTAGCGGCTACGAGCAGTACTTC.

This clonotype was seen just once. This chain connects TRBV6-2 or TRBV6-3 to TRBJ2-2; D is uncertain. The V gene lost 2 bases and the J gene lost 3 bases, with 4 bases spanning the gap. CDR1 and CDR2 from the germline V gene are MNHEY and SVGEGT. The CDR3 extends over 13 amino acids. In DNA, the CDR3 is TGTGCCAGCAGTTACGCGGACACCGGGGAGCTGTTTTTT. Protein sequence: CASSYADTGELFF.

The chain recombines TRBV29-1 with TRBJ2-3, with TRBD2 matching over 13 bases. With 5 bases clipped from V and 2 bases from J, the junction kept 4 bases outside the gene matches. CDR1 and CDR2 (germline): SQVTM, ANQGSEA. CDR3 size: 15 residues. The CDR3 bases are TGCAGCGTTCCCGGACTAGCGGGAGTCACAGATACGCAGTATTTT. Amino acid sequence: CSVPGLAGVTDTQYF.

V is TRBV2 and J is TRBJ2-5; 8 bases agree with TRBD2. Germline lookup yields CDR1 SNHLY and CDR2 FYNNEI. V lost 7 bases and J lost 3; bases outside the gene matches: 4. The CDR3 consists of 13 residues. The CDR3 is CASNPAGEETQYF. DNA for the CDR3: TGTGCCAGCAACCCAGCGGGAGAAGAGACCCAGTACTTC.

This clonotype has just one count. The chain is built from TRBV27 and TRBJ2-7; a possible D gene is TRBD1 (6 bases). V shed 2 bases and J shed 4 bases, with 12 bases lying between them. The CDR3 is 14 amino acids. The germline CDR1 and CDR2 sequences are MNHEY and SMNVEV (reference sequence). This chain's CDR3 is CASSLMDSRYEQYF. DNA for the CDR3: TGTGCCAGCAGTTTAATGGACAGCCGGTACGAGCAGTACTTC.

A single count supports this clonotype. The chain employs TRBV29-1 and TRBJ2-7; 8 bases fit TRBD1. V dropped 6 bases and J dropped 4; count of bases not matched to a gene: 14. The CDR3 is made up of 15 amino acids. Germline loops: CDR1 SQVTM, CDR2 ANQGSEA. The CDR3 DNA reads TGCAGCGTCCCATCAGACAGGGGAGGACCTTACGAGCAGTACTTC. Amino acid sequence: CSVPSDRGGPYEQYF.

This clonotype was detected a few times. This CDR3 is CAWSVRYEQYF. The CDR3 coding sequence is TGTGCCTGGAGTGTTCGGTACGAGCAGTACTTC. J is TRBJ2-7 and V is TRBV30; D call uncertain. The CDR3 has 11 residues. Trimming took off 0 bases at V and 4 bases at J, with 4 bases between the two ends. The germline CDR1 and CDR2 sequences are GTSNPN and SVGIG (reference sequence).

This clonotype showed up just a few times. The rearrangement joins TRBV30 to TRBJ2-7; tentative D call: TRBD1 (5 bases). Germline lookup yields CDR1 GTSNPN and CDR2 SVGIG (reference sequence). The CDR3 contains 12 residues. CDR3 residues: CGMRSGTYEQYF. CDR3 nucleotides: TGTGGAATGCGTTCAGGGACCTACGAGCAGTACTTC.

The rearrangement uses TRBV2 and TRBJ2-1, with D possibly TRBD1 on 6 matching bases. Trimming pared 8 bases from V and 4 bases from J, leaving 15 bases between. The CDR3 runs to 14 residues. CDR1 is SNHLY and CDR2 is FYNNEI in the germline V gene. The CDR3 nucleotides are TGTGCCAGCTATTGGGGGCAGGGGTACAATGAGCAGTTCTTC. Amino acid sequence: CASYWGQGYNEQFF.

J is TRBJ2-2 and V is TRBV30; D remains ambiguous. The CDR3 totals 13 residues. The ends were cut back, 1 base at V and 5 bases at J, with 8 bases in the middle. The germline V gene has CDR1 GTSNPN and CDR2 SVGIG (reference sequence). This CDR3 reads CAWSGRDTGELFF. The CDR3 DNA is TGTGCCTGGAGTGGAAGGGATACCGGGGAGCTGTTTTTT.

This clonotype was observed a single time. The gene calls are TRBV5-1 and TRBJ1-2; tentatively, D is TRBD1 (5 bases). The CDR3 covers 15 residues. V gave up 4 bases and J gave up 6 bases, with 19 bases separating them. Germline V gene data show CDR1 as SGHRS and CDR2 as YFSETQ. Here the CDR3 reads CASSQLGPGPDGYTF. CDR3 DNA sequence: TGCGCCAGCAGCCAATTGGGGCCCGGGCCGGATGGCTACACCTTC. Full variable domain (outside the CDR3, taken from reference TRBV5-1 and TRBJ1-2): KAGVTQTPRYLIKTRGQQVTLSCSPISGHRSVSWYQQTPGQGLQFLFEYFSETQRNKGNFPGRFSGRQFSNSRSEMNVSTLELGDSALYLCASSQLGPGPDGYTFGSGTRLTVV.

The chain uses TRBV5-1 and TRBJ2-1; 8 bases line up with TRBD2. There are 16 residues in the CDR3. With V trimmed by 2 bases and J by 3 bases, 7 bases remained unmatched. Germline V gene data show CDR1 as SGHRS and CDR2 as YFSETQ. The CDR3 coding sequence is TGCGCCAGCAGCTTCCCCTCGCTAGCGGGCTACAATGAGCAGTTCTTC. It yields the protein CASSFPSLAGYNEQFF.

The chain couples TRBV11-3 to TRBJ2-5; D is tentatively TRBD1 or TRBD2 (6 bases each). The V gene lost 5 bases and the J gene lost 0 bases, with 13 bases spanning the gap. CDR1 and CDR2 from the germline V gene are SGHNT and YENEEA. The CDR3 covers 15 residues. The CDR3 DNA follows: TGTGCCAGCAGCCCGGGGGCCACGTACCAAGAGACCCAGTACTTC. Residues: CASSPGATYQETQYF.